This T cell receptor (beta chain) was obtained from a study of technical replicates of blood from a few donors. Trimming stripped 5 bases from V and 4 bases from J, with 12 bases between. Germline lookup yields CDR1 SGHNT and CDR2 YENEEA. The CDR3 totals 14 residues. Profiled with immunoSEQ multiplex PCR; TCRdb holds only in-frame clones, not every one. The sample yields tens of thousands of clones, 80% to 95% seen once. This chain connects TRBV11-3 to TRBJ2-1, with D maybe TRBD2 (5 bases). The sequence came from a human donor in good health. Sequenced sample: T cells isolated from PBMCs. The CDR3 sequence: CASSPLEVYNEQFF. For the CDR3, the DNA is TGTGCCAGCAGCCCCTTGGAGGTTTACAATGAGCAGTTCTTC. The full variable domain, completed using reference TRBV11-3 and TRBJ2-1, is EAGVVQSPRYKIIEKKQPVAFWCNPISGHNTLYWYLQNLGQGPELLIRYENEEAVDDSQLPKDRFSAERLKGVDSTLKIQPAELGDSAVYLCASSPLEVYNEQFFGPGTRLTVL.